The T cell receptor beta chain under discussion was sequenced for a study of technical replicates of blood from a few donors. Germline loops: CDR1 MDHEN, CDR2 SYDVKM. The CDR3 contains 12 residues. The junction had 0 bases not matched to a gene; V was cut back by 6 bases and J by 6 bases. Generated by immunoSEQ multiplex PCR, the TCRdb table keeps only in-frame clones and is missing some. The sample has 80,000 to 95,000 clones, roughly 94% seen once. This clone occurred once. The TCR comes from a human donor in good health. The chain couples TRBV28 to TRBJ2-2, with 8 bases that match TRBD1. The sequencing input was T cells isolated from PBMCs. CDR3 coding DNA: TGTGCCAGCAGGACAGGGGCCGGGGAGCTGTTTTTT. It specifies CASRTGAGELFF.